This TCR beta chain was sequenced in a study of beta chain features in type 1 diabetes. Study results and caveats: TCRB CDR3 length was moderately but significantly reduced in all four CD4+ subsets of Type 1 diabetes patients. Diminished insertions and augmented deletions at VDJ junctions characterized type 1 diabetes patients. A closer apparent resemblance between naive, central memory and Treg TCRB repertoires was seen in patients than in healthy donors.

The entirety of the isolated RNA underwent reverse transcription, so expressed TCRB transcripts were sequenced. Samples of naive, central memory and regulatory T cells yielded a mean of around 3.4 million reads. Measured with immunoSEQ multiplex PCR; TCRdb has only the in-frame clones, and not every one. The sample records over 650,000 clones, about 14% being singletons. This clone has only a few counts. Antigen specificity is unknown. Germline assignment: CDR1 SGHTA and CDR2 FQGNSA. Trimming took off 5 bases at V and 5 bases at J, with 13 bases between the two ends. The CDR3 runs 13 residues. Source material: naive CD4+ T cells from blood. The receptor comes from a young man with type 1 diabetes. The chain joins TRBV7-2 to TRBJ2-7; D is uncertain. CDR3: CASSRGDGNEQYF. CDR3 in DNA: TGTGCCAGCAGCCGAGGCGACGGAAACGAGCAGTACTTC.